This TCR beta chain was profiled in a study of cytomegalovirus exposure and HLA in healthy donors. A remark on this clone: Its antigen is still unknown.

Study-wide points: More clonal expansion characterized HLA-associated TCR beta chains than equally common others in a later analysis. Most of the TCR beta V segments (in an earlier analysis) were productive either about 87% or about 30% of the time.

PCR employed 60 Vbeta and 13 Jbeta primers. Here immunoSEQ multiplex PCR was the method, and the copy in TCRdb shows in-frame clones only, minus some. This table holds 100,000 or so clones, 70% to 85% found once. At collection, donors were nominally healthy, but unrecorded immune exposures were probable. This sequence was found in a woman aged 18-29 years in good health and CMV-seronegative. Sequenced input: PBMCs.

The CDR3 region is CASRTQGNEQYF. Here the CDR3 DNA reads TGTGCCAGCAGGACTCAGGGCAACGAGCAGTACTTC. V gene TRBV6-6 combines with J gene TRBJ2-7, with D tentatively TRBD1 (5 bases). The germline gives CDR1 MNHNY, CDR2 SVGAGI (reference sequence). The CDR3 spans 12 residues. The germline V and J ends were trimmed by 6 bases and 5 bases, with 11 bases remaining between them.